These 27 T cell receptor beta chains were all obtained from the same sample, sequenced in a study of blood T cell repertoires in COVID-19. The data were produced by immunoSEQ multiplex PCR, yet TCRdb's version contains in-frame clones alone and is incomplete. The repertoire holds about 170,000 clones, 83% seen once, with less than 4.5% in the top ten. Sequencing was done on a sample of PBMCs or T cells enriched from blood (not recorded which). These receptors came from a woman aged 50 to 65 in a cohort exposed to, infected with or recovered from COVID-19 (not recorded which).

The V and J genes are TRBV7-3 and TRBJ2-3; D might be TRBD1 (6 bases). Trimming removed 5 bases from V and 2 bases from J, with 14 bases in between. This CDR3 contains 15 residues. The germline CDR1 and CDR2 sequences are SGHTA and FQGTGA. The CDR3 reads CASSRTAQHTDTQYF. In nucleotides, the CDR3 is TGTGCCAGCAGCAGGACAGCACAGCACACAGATACGCAGTATTTT. The entire variable domain, with the rest obtained from reference TRBV7-3 and TRBJ2-3, is as follows: GAGVSQTPSNKVTEKGKYVELRCDPISGHTALYWYRQSLGQGPEFLIYFQGTGAADDSGLPNDRFFAVRPEGSVSTLKIQRTERGDSAVYLCASSRTAQHTDTQYFGPGTRLTVL.

This clone has a single count. CDR3 sequence reads: CASSPGGMLNTEAFF. The CDR3 DNA sequence: TGTGCCAGCTCCCCCGGGGGGATGTTGAACACTGAAGCTTTCTTT. V and J are TRBV7-9 and TRBJ1-1, with D maybe TRBD1 (5 bases). V gave up 8 bases and J gave up 0 bases, with 16 bases separating them. The CDR3 contains 15 residues. Germline V gene sequence: CDR1 SEHNR, CDR2 FQNEAQ (reference sequence).

The J gene is TRBJ2-2, the V gene TRBV7-9, with a tentative D call TRBD2 (6 bases). Germline V gene sequence: CDR1 SEHNR, CDR2 FQNEAQ (reference sequence). V was pared by 3 bases and J by 7 bases, with 15 bases between. This CDR3 comprises 15 residues. CDR3 sequence (DNA): TGTGCCAGCAGCTTTCTAGCAGGAGGGAACGGGGAGCTGTTTTTT. This gives the protein CASSFLAGGNGELFF.

The chain couples TRBV5-4 to TRBJ2-7; no clear D gene. This CDR3 spans 13 amino acids. V lost 4 bases to trimming and J lost 2 bases, with 10 bases between them. CDR1 is SGHNT and CDR2 is YYREEE in the germline V gene (reference sequence). CDR3 sequence (DNA): TGTGCCAGCAGCCCCTCCCTCGCCTACGAGCAGTACTTC. Residues: CASSPSLAYEQYF.

The chain carries TRBV15 and TRBJ1-1; D gene ambiguous. V was trimmed by 0 bases and J by 10 bases, leaving 9 bases between them. The CDR3 runs to 12 residues. In germline, CDR1 is LNHNV, CDR2 YYDKDF (reference sequence). The CDR3 here is CATSRDGGRAFF. In DNA form, the CDR3 reads TGTGCCACCAGCAGAGATGGAGGGAGAGCTTTCTTT. The whole variable domain, filled in from reference TRBV15 and TRBJ1-1, reads DAMVIQNPRYQVTQFGKPVTLSCSQTLNHNVMYWYQQKSSQAPKLLFHYYDKDFNNEADTPDNFQSRRPNTSFCFLDIRSPGLGDTAMYLCATSRDGGRAFFGQGTRLTVV.

The chain joins TRBV11-2 to TRBJ2-1, with 9 bases matching TRBD2. The CDR3 has 14 amino acids. The V and J ends lost 4 bases and 7 bases, in that order; junction bases with no gene match: 5. CDR1 and CDR2 from the germline V gene are SGHAT and FQNNGV. The CDR3 DNA follows: TGTGCCAGCAGCTCTCGTCTAGCGGGAAATGAGCAGTTCTTC. As protein: CASSSRLAGNEQFF.

This clone was detected a few times. The chain joins TRBV10-2 to TRBJ1-1; 7 positions match TRBD1. The V gene end was trimmed by 6 bases and the J gene end by 1 base; junction bases not matched to a gene: 5. This CDR3 comprises 14 residues. Germline CDR1 WSHSY, CDR2 SAAADI. CDR3 in DNA: TGCGCCAGCAGGACAGGGATGGAGAACACTGAAGCTTTCTTT. It encodes CASRTGMENTEAFF.

Here the CDR3 reads CASTLPGQSSPLHF. For the CDR3, the DNA is TGTGCCAGCACCTTACCGGGACAGTCCTCACCCCTCCACTTT. The gene calls are TRBV28 and TRBJ1-6; 7 positions match TRBD1. Germline trimming cut 7 bases from V and 10 bases from J; bases unmatched to any gene: 10. CDR1 is MDHEN and CDR2 is SYDVKM in the germline V gene. The CDR3 sequence is 14 residues long.

V is TRBV30 and J is TRBJ1-6; D is possibly TRBD1 (5 bases). Germline V gene lookup returns CDR1 GTSNPN and CDR2 SVGIG (reference sequence). V lost 0 bases and J lost 7, with 19 bases in between. The CDR3 loop spans 17 amino acids. CDR3 sequence: CAWSVRPRSGPNSPLHF. CDR3 bases: TGTGCCTGGAGTGTACGTCCTCGTTCAGGGCCCAATTCACCCCTCCACTTT.

This clone was seen a few times. The chain employs TRBV7-9 and TRBJ1-2; a weak D match, TRBD1 (6 bases). Germline CDR1 is SEHNR and CDR2 is FQNEAQ (reference sequence). Trimming left V 1 base short and J 8 bases short, with 14 bases between. This CDR3 contains 14 residues. CDR3 in amino acids: CASSLDLGHLGYTF. Written as DNA, the CDR3 is TGTGCCAGCAGCTTAGATTTGGGACACCTAGGCTACACCTTC. Full variable domain (rest looked up from reference TRBV7-9 and TRBJ1-2): DTGVSQNPRHKITKRGQNVTFRCDPISEHNRLYWYRQTLGQGPEFLTYFQNEAQLEKSRLLSDRFSAERPKGSFSTLEIQRTEQGDSAMYLCASSLDLGHLGYTFGSGTRLTVV.

The chain employs TRBV6-6 and TRBJ1-1; D is uncertain. Germline loops: CDR1 MNHNY, CDR2 SVGAGI (reference sequence). The CDR3 covers 14 residues. The V gene lost 6 bases and the J gene lost 6 bases, with 17 bases spanning the gap. As DNA, the CDR3 is TGTGCCAGCAGCCCCCACGGTCAAGCTCCTGAAGCTTTCTTT. As protein: CASSPHGQAPEAFF.

The chain joins TRBV12-5 to TRBJ2-6; no firm D call. The CDR3 totals 13 residues. Trimming pared 5 bases from V and 1 base from J, leaving 3 bases between. Germline CDR1 and CDR2: LGHNT and FRNRAP. The CDR3 loop is CASGPSGANVLTF. Here the CDR3 DNA reads TGTGCTAGTGGTCCATCTGGGGCCAACGTCCTGACTTTC.

The chain recombines TRBV6-2 or TRBV6-3 with TRBJ2-7, with a possible D match to TRBD2 (6 bases). Trimming took 2 bases from V and 6 from J, leaving 11 bases between them. The CDR3 runs to 13 residues. The germline V gene has CDR1 MNHEY and CDR2 SVGEGT. The CDR3 sequence: CASSYRRGFEQYF. The CDR3 DNA reads as TGTGCCAGCAGTTACCGGCGGGGATTCGAGCAGTACTTC.

A few counts support this clone. The V call is TRBV28, the J call TRBJ1-6; maybe TRBD1 (5 bases). Trimming pared 5 bases from V and 0 bases from J, leaving 14 bases between. Germline V gene data show CDR1 as MDHEN and CDR2 as SYDVKM. The CDR3 length is 17 residues. DNA for the CDR3: TGTGCCAGCAGTCCCCCCGGGGGGAGCTCCTATAATTCACCCCTCCACTTT. It yields the protein CASSPPGGSSYNSPLHF. The complete variable domain, with remaining parts taken from reference TRBV28 and TRBJ1-6, reads DVKVTQSSRYLVKRTGEKVFLECVQDMDHENMFWYRQDPGLGLRLIYFSYDVKMKEKGDIPEGYSVSREKKERFSLILESASTNQTSMYLCASSPPGGSSYNSPLHFGNGTRLTVT.

The chain joins TRBV5-1 to TRBJ2-2, with TRBD2 identical over 13 bases. The ends lost 0 bases at V and 3 bases at J; junction bases unmatched: 5. Germline V lookup: CDR1 SGHRS, CDR2 YFSETQ. CDR3 length: 18 residues. CDR3 residues: CASSLAGTSGAYTGELFF. CDR3 coding DNA: TGCGCCAGCAGCTTGGCCGGGACTAGCGGGGCCTACACCGGGGAGCTGTTTTTT.

Only a few counts were recorded for this clone. V is TRBV6-7 and J is TRBJ2-1, with D perhaps matching TRBD2 (6 bases). TRBV6-7 has ORF status, its function being uncertain. Trimming pared 5 bases from V and 12 bases from J, leaving 17 bases between. CDR3 size: 13 residues. The CDR3 DNA follows: TGTGCCAGCAGTGGGTCTAGCGAGAACATGCAGTTCTTC. Translating gives CASSGSSENMQFF.

This chain uses TRBV28 with TRBJ2-3; D is perhaps TRBD2 (7 bases). CDR3 size: 15 residues. Germline loops: CDR1 MDHEN, CDR2 SYDVKM. The ends were cut back, 4 bases at V and 9 bases at J, with 20 bases in the middle. CDR3 sequence: CASSYVGGAAWTQYF. The CDR3 DNA reads as TGTGCCAGCAGTTACGTAGGGGGGGCTGCATGGACGCAGTATTTT.

The V and J genes are TRBV29-1 and TRBJ1-4, with 7 positions matching TRBD1. Trimming took 4 bases from V and 5 from J; bases not matched to a gene: 4. The CDR3 is 13 residues long. The germline CDR1 and CDR2 sequences are SQVTM and ANQGSEA. The CDR3 protein is CSVVGTENEKLFF. DNA for the CDR3: TGCAGCGTTGTCGGGACAGAGAATGAAAAACTGTTTTTT.

J is TRBJ1-1 and V is TRBV2, with 8 bases lining up with TRBD1. Trimming cost V 7 bases and J 2 bases; bases outside gene matches: 6. Per the germline V gene, CDR1 is SNHLY and CDR2 is FYNNEI. The CDR3 spans 14 residues. The CDR3, as DNA: TGTGCCAGCATGGACAGGGCCGTAAACACTGAAGCTTTCTTT. This sequence encodes CASMDRAVNTEAFF.

The chain is built from TRBV7-2 and TRBJ1-2; no clear D. The germline V and J ends were trimmed by 6 bases and 2 bases, with 13 bases remaining between them. CDR1 is SGHTA and CDR2 is FQGNSA in the germline V gene. The CDR3 contains 14 residues. CDR3 region: CASSPAGRNYGYTF. The DNA of the CDR3 is TGTGCCAGCAGTCCTGCGGGGAGAAACTATGGCTACACCTTC.

The gene calls are TRBV2 and TRBJ2-5; 14 positions agree with TRBD2. With V trimmed by 5 bases and J by 4 bases, 3 bases remained unmatched. This CDR3 has 15 residues. Per the germline V gene, CDR1 is SNHLY and CDR2 is FYNNEI. CDR3 coding DNA: TGTGCCAGCAGTCTCGGGACTAGCGGGGGAGAGACCCAGTACTTC. Its translation: CASSLGTSGGETQYF.

The chain is built from TRBV7-2 and TRBJ2-2; 10 bases agree with TRBD1. The CDR3 consists of 18 residues. In germline, CDR1 is SGHTA, CDR2 FQGNSA. V trimming: 6 bases; J trimming: 4 bases; junction bases outside the gene matches: 14. The CDR3 nucleotides are TGTGCCAGCAGGCGAACCGGGACAGGGGTTGGGGTCACCGGGGAGCTGTTTTTT. Translation: CASRRTGTGVGVTGELFF.

The chain couples TRBV2 to TRBJ1-5; TRBD1 matches 7 bases. Germline-derived CDR1 and CDR2 are SNHLY and FYNNEI. The trim removed 10 bases at V and 8 bases at J, leaving 11 bases unmatched. This CDR3 has 13 residues. This chain's CDR3 is CATGRGRFEPQHF. CDR3 bases: TGTGCCACGGGCAGGGGGAGGTTCGAGCCCCAGCATTTT.

This clone has only one observation. V gene TRBV19 combines with J gene TRBJ1-1; possibly TRBD1 for D (6 bases). Germline values: CDR1 LNHDA, CDR2 SQIVND (reference sequence). Trimming removed 4 bases at V and 0 bases at J, with 15 bases between. The CDR3 extends over 16 amino acids. The chain's CDR3 is CASSSDRNTMNTEAFF. The DNA for the CDR3 is TGTGCCAGTAGTAGCGACAGGAATACAATGAACACTGAAGCTTTCTTT.

The chain uses TRBV7-2 and TRBJ2-7; D perhaps matches TRBD1 (5 bases). CDR1 and CDR2 (germline): SGHTA, FQGNSA. The CDR3 has 11 residues. V was pared by 3 bases and J by 6 bases, with 6 bases between. The CDR3 bases are TGTGCCAGCAGCTTCCAGGGCGAGCAGTACTTC. This sequence encodes CASSFQGEQYF.

This chain joins TRBV12-3 or TRBV12-4 and TRBJ2-3, with D possibly matching TRBD2 (5 bases). This CDR3 is built from 12 residues. Trimming took off 5 bases at V and 4 bases at J, with 7 bases between the two ends. The CDR3 here is CASSPGADTQYF. The CDR3 nucleotides are TGTGCCAGCAGTCCCGGGGCAGATACGCAGTATTTT.

The chain combines TRBV29-1 with TRBJ2-1; TRBD1 matches 8 bases. V shed 6 bases, J shed 1 base, and the junction held 5 bases outside the gene matches. This CDR3 comprises 14 residues. Germline V gene data show CDR1 as SQVTM and CDR2 as ANQGSEA. DNA of the CDR3: TGCAGCGTCTGGACAGGGATTTCCTACAATGAGCAGTTCTTC. This translates into CSVWTGISYNEQFF.